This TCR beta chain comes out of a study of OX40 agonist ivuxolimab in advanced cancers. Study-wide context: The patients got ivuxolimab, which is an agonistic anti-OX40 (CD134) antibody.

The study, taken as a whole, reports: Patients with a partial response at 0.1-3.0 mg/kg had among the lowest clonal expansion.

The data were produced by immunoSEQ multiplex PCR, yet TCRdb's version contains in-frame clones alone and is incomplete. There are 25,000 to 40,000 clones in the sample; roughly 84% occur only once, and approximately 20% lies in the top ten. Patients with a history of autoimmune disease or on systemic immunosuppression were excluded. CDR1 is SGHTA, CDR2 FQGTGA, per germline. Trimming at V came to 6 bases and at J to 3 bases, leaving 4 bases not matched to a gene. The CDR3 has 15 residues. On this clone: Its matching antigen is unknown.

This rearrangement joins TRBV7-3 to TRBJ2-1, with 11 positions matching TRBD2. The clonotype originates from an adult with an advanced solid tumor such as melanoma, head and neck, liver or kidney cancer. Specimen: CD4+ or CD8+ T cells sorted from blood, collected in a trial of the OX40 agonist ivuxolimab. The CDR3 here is CASSLGLAVYNEQFF. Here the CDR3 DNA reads TGTGCCAGCAGTTTGGGACTAGCGGTCTACAATGAGCAGTTCTTC.